Each of the 30 T cell receptor beta chains below was sequenced from the same sample in a study of blood T cell repertoires in COVID-19. Assay used: immunoSEQ multiplex PCR; TCRdb lists only in-frame clones, some missing. Among more than 100,000 clones listed, around 87% were seen once. The sequenced sample was peripheral blood. Receptors originate from a woman aged 55-69 years with COVID-19, enrolled during active disease.

This clone has more than one count but fewer than ten. The junction departs from germline at one end; a sequencing error may be responsible. The chain has TRBV7-7 and TRBJ2-2; D possibly corresponds to TRBD1 (5 bases). Germline V gene data show CDR1 as SSHAT and CDR2 as FNYEAQ (reference sequence). CDR3 size: 16 residues. CDR3 nucleotides: TGTGCTAGCAGCCTGGCCGGGCCAGGGAATACCGGGGAGCTGTTTTTT. Its protein is CASSLAGPGNTGELFF. Drawing the rest from reference TRBV7-7 and TRBJ2-2, the complete variable domain is GAGVSQSPRYKVTKRGQDVTLRCDPISSHATLYWYQQALGQGPEFLTYFNYEAQPDKSGLPSDRFSAERPEGSISTLTIQRTEQRDSAMYRCASSLAGPGNTGELFFGEGSRLTVL.

This chain uses TRBV5-6 with TRBJ1-4, with D unclear. V dropped 4 bases and J dropped 8 bases, with 12 bases sitting between them. The CDR3 loop spans 13 amino acids. Germline V gene data show CDR1 as SGHDT and CDR2 as YYEEEE. The CDR3 spells CASSPRPGEKLFF. In nucleotides, the CDR3 is TGTGCCAGCAGCCCGCGGCCCGGGGAAAAACTGTTTTTT.

V gene TRBV5-4 combines with J gene TRBJ1-1; D gene unclear. Deletions cut 3 bases from V and 1 base from J, with 7 bases between. From germline, CDR1 is SGHNT and CDR2 YYREEE (reference sequence). This CDR3 has 13 residues. This CDR3 is CASSSSPNTEAFF. The CDR3 bases are TGTGCCAGCAGCTCGTCTCCGAACACTGAAGCTTTCTTT.

The V and J genes are TRBV4-3 and TRBJ1-2, with 7 bases that match TRBD1. The CDR3 loop spans 14 amino acids. J was trimmed by 6 bases and V by 1 base; bases with no gene match: 5. Germline V gives CDR1 LGHNA, CDR2 YSLEER. The DNA of the CDR3 is TGCGCCAGCAGCCAAGTGAACCAGGGGGATGGCTACACCTTC. Translation: CASSQVNQGDGYTF.

This chain links TRBV27 with TRBJ1-2, with D maybe TRBD1 (6 bases). CDR3 length: 14 residues. V was clipped by 8 bases and J by 3 bases, with 16 bases between them. The germline V gene encodes CDR1 MNHEY and CDR2 SMNVEV (reference sequence). The CDR3 spells CASAPVGAYYGYTF. The CDR3 DNA follows: TGTGCCAGCGCCCCCGTGGGGGCCTACTATGGCTACACCTTC.

This chain links TRBV7-3 with TRBJ1-2, with 9 bases matching TRBD1. Germline assignment: CDR1 SGHTA and CDR2 FQGTGA. The CDR3 totals 17 residues. V shed 0 bases and J 4 bases; nucleotides not matched to a gene: 9. The CDR3 coding sequence is TGTGCCAGCAGCTTAACGGGCGGGACAGGGCAACCCTATGGCTACACCTTC. Translated: CASSLTGGTGQPYGYTF.

The chain links TRBV4-1 to TRBJ1-1, with 8 nucleotides matching TRBD1. V lost 4 bases, J lost 2 bases, and 6 bases stayed unmatched. There are 15 residues in the CDR3. CDR1 MGHRA and CDR2 YSYEKL come from the germline V gene. The CDR3 coding sequence is TGCGCCAGCAGCCCCCGACAGGGGATAAACACTGAAGCTTTCTTT. Its protein product is CASSPRQGINTEAFF.

The chain has TRBV7-2 and TRBJ1-1; D is ambiguous. Germline V gene data show CDR1 as SGHTA and CDR2 as FQGNSA. Trimming cost V 2 bases and J 2 bases, with 9 bases left between them. This CDR3 has 14 residues. CDR3 DNA: TGTGCCAGCAGCTTATTCGGGGAAAACACTGAAGCTTTCTTT. It specifies CASSLFGENTEAFF. Together with reference TRBV7-2 and TRBJ1-1, the CDR3 gives the full variable domain: GAGVSQSPSNKVTEKGKDVELRCDPISGHTALYWYRQSLGQGLEFLIYFQGNSAPDKSGLPSDRFSAERTGGSVSTLTIQRTQQEDSAVYLCASSLFGENTEAFFGQGTRLTVV.

In this sample, this clone turned up a few times. The rearrangement joins TRBV3-1 (or the pseudogene TRBV3-2) to TRBJ1-1; 7 bases agree with TRBD1. After removal of 10 bases from V and 0 bases from J, the junction contained 14 bases not matched to a gene. The CDR3 extends over 16 amino acids. CDR1 is LGHDT and CDR2 is YNNKEL in the germline V gene (reference sequence). CDR3 amino acids: CAIYRQGPHVNTEAFF. In DNA, the CDR3 is TGTGCCATTTATAGACAGGGCCCTCATGTGAACACTGAAGCTTTCTTT.

The chain employs TRBV27 and TRBJ1-2; TRBD1 matches at 10 bases. Losses at the gene ends were 6 bases for V and 5 bases for J; bases not matched to a gene: 9. The CDR3 sequence is 15 residues long. CDR1 is MNHEY, CDR2 SMNVEV, per germline (reference sequence). The CDR3 bases are TGTGCCAGCAGGACAGGGGGCGCCCCAGGGTATGGCTACACCTTC. Amino acid sequence: CASRTGGAPGYGYTF.

The chain carries TRBV5-1 and TRBJ2-1, with a tentative D call TRBD2 (5 bases). Germline-derived CDR1 and CDR2 are SGHRS and YFSETQ. Between the trimmed V and J ends, which lost 0 bases and 1 base, there was a span of 8 bases. The CDR3 covers 15 residues. The DNA of the CDR3 is TGCGCCAGCAGCTTGGGGGGAGAGTCCTACAATGAGCAGTTCTTC. Amino acid sequence: CASSLGGESYNEQFF.

This chain links TRBV6-5 with TRBJ1-3; tentative D call: TRBD1 (5 bases). CDR3 length equals 15 residues. Germline CDR1 and CDR2: MNHEY and SVGAGI. With 6 bases removed from V and 3 bases from J, the gap between germline ends came to 15 bases. The CDR3 DNA follows: TGTGCCAGCAGACGGGAGGGGACGGGTGGAAACACCATATATTTT. Translated, it gives CASRREGTGGNTIYF.

The V call is TRBV27, the J call TRBJ1-4; D is unclear. Germline lookup yields CDR1 MNHEY and CDR2 SMNVEV (reference sequence). The V gene lost 5 bases and the J gene lost 7 bases, with 17 bases spanning the gap. The CDR3 loop spans 15 amino acids. The DNA for the CDR3 is TGTGCCAGCAGTCCCCTCGGAGGGTATGGTGAAAAACTGTTTTTT. It is translated as CASSPLGGYGEKLFF.

The V call is TRBV11-2, the J call TRBJ1-3; D ambiguous. Germline assignment: CDR1 SGHAT and CDR2 FQNNGV. With 4 bases removed from V and 6 bases from J, the gap between germline ends came to 13 bases. The CDR3 extends over 14 amino acids. The CDR3 nucleotides read TGTGCCAGCAGCTCAACCCGGACTTTAAACACCATATATTTT. Protein: CASSSTRTLNTIYF.

The chain uses TRBV4-1 and TRBJ1-6; TRBD1 might be the D (5 bases). V lost 0 bases and J lost 9, with 12 bases in between. The length of the CDR3 is 15 residues. The germline gives CDR1 MGHRA, CDR2 YSYEKL. CDR3 in amino acids: CASSQDYPRVSPLHF. CDR3 DNA sequence: TGCGCCAGCAGCCAAGATTACCCCAGGGTTTCACCCCTCCACTTT.

The gene calls are TRBV2 and TRBJ1-6; D is unclear. This CDR3 is built from 14 residues. Germline loops: CDR1 SNHLY, CDR2 FYNNEI. V gave up 8 bases and J gave up 7 bases, with 15 bases separating them. As DNA, the CDR3 is TGTGCCAGCCCCGGTAACGCATTGAATTCACCCCTCCACTTT. It yields the protein CASPGNALNSPLHF.

The rearrangement joins TRBV6-5 to TRBJ2-2; D ambiguous. This CDR3 region has 15 residues. From germline, CDR1 is MNHEY and CDR2 SVGAGI. Trimming took 8 bases from V and 1 from J, leaving 14 bases between them. The CDR3 nucleotides are TGTGCCAGCCAGTCTCCTGGTGGGAACACCGGGGAGCTGTTTTTT. Amino acids: CASQSPGGNTGELFF.

The V call is TRBV3-1 (or the pseudogene TRBV3-2), the J call TRBJ2-3, with D perhaps TRBD1 (5 bases). The ends were cut back, 1 base at V and 5 bases at J, with 16 bases in the middle. Germline V gives CDR1 LGHDT, CDR2 YNNKEL (reference sequence). This CDR3 contains 16 residues. CDR3 amino acids: CASSQAATVPQDTQYF. CDR3 bases: TGTGCCAGCAGCCAAGCAGCGACAGTGCCACAAGATACGCAGTATTTT.

Comment on this clone: The junction and the germline gene differ at one end; a read error may be behind it. This sequence joins TRBV30 and TRBJ1-2; D gene uncertain. This CDR3 spans 8 amino acids. Germline V gene sequence: CDR1 GTSNPN, CDR2 SVGIG (reference sequence). The CDR3 protein is CAWSNLVF. CDR3 nucleotide sequence: TGTGCCTGGAGTAATTTAGTTTTC.

The V call is TRBV5-1, the J call TRBJ1-1; weak D call: TRBD1 (5 bases). V was pared by 4 bases and J by 1 base, with 17 bases between. The V gene's germline CDR1 is SGHRS and CDR2 YFSETQ. This CDR3 contains 16 residues. The CDR3: CASSPDSWRWNTEAFF. CDR3 sequence (DNA): TGCGCCAGCAGCCCTGACAGTTGGCGTTGGAACACTGAAGCTTTCTTT.

The V call is TRBV6-2 or TRBV6-3, the J call TRBJ1-2; no firm D call. V gave up 6 bases and J gave up 6 bases, with 17 bases separating them. Per the germline V gene, CDR1 is MNHEY and CDR2 is SVGEGT. There are 14 residues in the CDR3. The CDR3 bases are TGTGCCAGCAGGCCTGGCCGCGCGGGGAATGGCTACACCTTC. The encoded protein is CASRPGRAGNGYTF.

The chain combines TRBV5-4 with TRBJ1-6, with D perhaps matching TRBD1 (5 bases). The CDR3 length is 16 residues. Germline-derived CDR1 and CDR2 are SGHNT and YYREEE (reference sequence). Trimming left V 2 bases short and J 9 bases short, with 18 bases between. The CDR3 spells CASSFGSGKGISPLHF. DNA for the CDR3: TGTGCCAGCAGCTTCGGGTCAGGGAAAGGAATTTCACCCCTCCACTTT.

CDR3 nucleotides: TGTGCCAGCAGTTATAACCCGAGGATCTCTGGAAACACCATATATTTT. This gives the protein CASSYNPRISGNTIYF. The rearrangement joins TRBV6-2 or TRBV6-3 to TRBJ1-3; D unclear. This CDR3 has 16 amino acids. V gave up 3 bases and J gave up 0 bases, with 12 bases separating them. CDR1 and CDR2 (germline): MNHEY, SVGEGT.

J is TRBJ2-7 and V is TRBV7-9; the D gene is possibly TRBD1 (7 bases). This CDR3 is built from 15 residues. Trimming pared 6 bases from V and 1 base from J, leaving 16 bases between. The germline gives CDR1 SEHNR, CDR2 FQNEAQ (reference sequence). DNA of the CDR3: TGTGCCAGCAGGTCGGGGGACAGACCATCCTACGAGCAGTACTTC. Its translation is CASRSGDRPSYEQYF.

In DNA, the CDR3 is TGTGCCAGCAGCCCGGTCCTATACGAGCAGTACTTC. Its protein product is CASSPVLYEQYF. J is TRBJ2-7 and V is TRBV2; D not resolved. Trimming shortened V by 6 bases and J by 4 bases, and 10 bases separated the two germline ends. CDR1 and CDR2 from the germline V gene are SNHLY and FYNNEI. CDR3 length: 12 amino acids.

The V and J genes are TRBV18 and TRBJ2-7; D ambiguous. The CDR3 runs to 13 residues. Germline-derived CDR1 and CDR2 are KGHSH and LQKENI. Trimming stripped 3 bases from V and 5 bases from J, with 11 bases between. This CDR3 reads CASSPSTPNEQYF. The CDR3 DNA is TGTGCCAGCTCACCGAGTACCCCGAACGAGCAGTACTTC.

The chain is built from TRBV29-1 and TRBJ1-1, with TRBD1 as a possible D gene (5 bases). CDR3 length: 15 amino acids. Germline-derived CDR1 and CDR2 are SQVTM and ANQGSEA. Deletions cut 7 bases from V and 5 bases from J, with 23 bases between. As DNA, the CDR3 is TGCAGCGCCAGGGAGGACATGAGTTCGGGGACTGAAGCTTTCTTT. This sequence encodes CSAREDMSSGTEAFF. Complete variable domain (other parts from reference TRBV29-1 and TRBJ1-1): SAVISQKPSRDICQRGTSLTIQCQVDSQVTMMFWYRQQPGQSLTLIATANQGSEATYESGFVIDKFPISRPNLTFSTLTVSNMSPEDSSIYLCSAREDMSSGTEAFFGQGTRLTVV.

The chain links TRBV10-3 to TRBJ2-3; 11 nucleotides match TRBD2. The ends lost 0 bases at V and 4 bases at J; junction bases unmatched: 6. Germline values: CDR1 ENHRY, CDR2 SYGVKD. This CDR3 has 17 residues. The CDR3 DNA follows: TGTGCCATCAGTGAGTCGGGACTAGCGGCTGGGGCAGATACGCAGTATTTT. Its translation: CAISESGLAAGADTQYF.

In this sample, this clone turned up a few times. The chain joins TRBV9 to TRBJ2-7; possibly TRBD1 for D (6 bases). The germline V gene has CDR1 SGDLS and CDR2 YYNGEE. This CDR3 contains 16 residues. Trimming took off 4 bases at V and 2 bases at J, with 19 bases between the two ends. The CDR3 DNA is TGTGCCAGCAGCCCCGAACCGGGACACGGACCCTACGAGCAGTACTTC. It translates to CASSPEPGHGPYEQYF.

The chain joins TRBV4-2 to TRBJ2-3; tentative D call: TRBD2 (5 bases). Germline V lookup: CDR1 LGHNA, CDR2 YNFKEQ. Trimming took off 1 base at V and 0 bases at J, with 11 bases between the two ends. This CDR3 is 16 amino acids long. The DNA of the CDR3 is TGTGCCAGCAGCCAAGGGGTCCGGGGAAGCACAGATACGCAGTATTTT. It is translated as CASSQGVRGSTDTQYF.